This is a list of T cell receptor beta chains from one sample in a study of early T cells in non-severe SARS-CoV-2 infection. In TCRdb, the 5' RACE reads were re-called with MiXCR into one record per CDR3 protein. The sample lists more than 85,000 distinct CDR3 sequences; over 15% were seen once. The input for sequencing was whole blood, taken at baseline. These receptors were collected from an adult who was a healthcare worker with PCR-confirmed SARS-CoV-2 infection or an uninfected control (not recorded which). Each CDR3 is given with its conserved first and last residue. The order of the fields is CDR3 protein, CDR3 DNA, J gene, D gene, clone size, V gene. The D gene is left open where the match is weak. The size field is filled for only some rows; it gives once, few, many or a size class.

CASSQTASGSFYEQYF	TGTGCCAGCAGCCAGACGGCTAGCGGGAGCTTCTACGAGCAGTACTTC	TRBJ2-7	TRBD2	.	TRBV28
CACGGGKTQYF	TGTGCCTGCGGGGGAGGAAAGACCCAGTACTTC	TRBJ2-5	.	.	TRBV30
CASSSASTDTQYF	TGTGCCAGCAGCTCCGCCAGCACAGATACGCAGTATTTT	TRBJ2-3	.	few	TRBV7-2
CASSPAGDYGYTF	TGTGCCAGCAGCCCAGCAGGGGACTATGGCTACACCTTC	TRBJ1-2	.	few	TRBV7-9
CASSLEPGGRETQYF	TGTGCCAGCAGTCTGGAGCCCGGGGGGAGAGAGACCCAGTACTTC	TRBJ2-5	TRBD2	few	TRBV2
CASARRDLQETQYF	TGTGCCAGCGCCCGCCGTGACCTACAAGAGACCCAGTACTTC	TRBJ2-5	.	.	TRBV7-9
CASSPGTGGNQPQHF	TGTGCCAGCAGTCCCGGGACAGGGGGCAATCAGCCCCAGCATTTT	TRBJ1-5	TRBD1	few	TRBV27
CASSLDRGRETQYF	TGTGCCAGCAGCTTGGACAGGGGGCGGGAGACCCAGTACTTC	TRBJ2-5	TRBD1	.	TRBV13
CSASRTRHSYEQYF	TGCAGTGCTTCCCGGACCCGTCATTCCTACGAGCAGTACTTC	TRBJ2-7	.	many	TRBV20-1
CASSQTADTQYF	TGTGCCAGCAGCCAGACTGCCGATACGCAGTATTTT	TRBJ2-3	.	few	TRBV6-6
CASSQDTLRGPEQYF	TGTGCCAGCAGCCAAGATACTCTTAGGGGGCCCGAGCAGTACTTC	TRBJ2-7	TRBD1	few	TRBV4-2
CASSHTNNEQFF	TGTGCCAGCAGCCACACGAACAATGAGCAGTTCTTC	TRBJ2-1	.	few	TRBV7-6
CASSFALAGYNEQFF	TGCGCCAGCAGCTTTGCCCTAGCGGGCTACAATGAGCAGTTCTTC	TRBJ2-1	TRBD2	many	TRBV5-1
CARRDLTYYEQYF	TGCGCCAGACGGGACTTAACATATTACGAGCAGTACTTC	TRBJ2-7	.	.	TRBV10-1
CASRLGTNEQFF	TGTGCCAGCCGACTTGGGACGAATGAGCAGTTCTTC	TRBJ2-1	.	.	TRBV7-9
CASRRLGDLYF	TGTGCCAGCAGGCGCCTTGGGGATTTGTATTTT	TRBJ2-3	.	.	TRBV7-9
CASSRPSGRGGEQFF	TGTGCCAGCAGCCGACCCAGCGGGAGGGGAGGAGAGCAGTTCTTC	TRBJ2-1	TRBD2	.	TRBV11-2
CAIRLSGSGEQFF	TGTGCCATCAGATTAAGCGGGAGTGGTGAGCAGTTCTTC	TRBJ2-1	TRBD2	many	TRBV10-3
CASSPTRETQYF	TGTGCCAGCAGTCCTACCCGTGAGACCCAGTACTTC	TRBJ2-5	.	many	TRBV12-3/TRBV12-4
CASSSRTGTSLNEQFF	TGTGCCAGCAGCTCGCGGACCGGGACTAGCCTCAATGAGCAGTTCTTC	TRBJ2-1	TRBD2	few	TRBV11-2
CASGGDPSTEAFF	TGTGCCAGCGGCGGCGACCCTTCCACTGAAGCTTTCTTT	TRBJ1-1	.	.	TRBV7-9
CASSSRANTDTQYF	TGTGCCAGCAGTTCGAGGGCCAACACAGATACGCAGTATTTT	TRBJ2-3	.	many	TRBV6-6
CASGGGQTSGANVLTF	TGTGCCAGCGGTGGAGGACAGACCTCTGGGGCCAACGTCCTGACTTTC	TRBJ2-6	.	.	TRBV12-3/TRBV12-4
CASSAVFEGSPLHF	TGTGCCAGCAGTGCGGTCTTCGAGGGGTCACCCCTCCACTTT	TRBJ1-6	.	many	TRBV27
CSVEGGNTGELFF	TGCAGCGTTGAGGGCGGGAACACCGGGGAGCTGTTTTTT	TRBJ2-2	.	.	TRBV29-1
CASRRGTGHTDTQYF	TGTGCCAGCAGACGGGGGACAGGGCACACAGATACGCAGTATTTT	TRBJ2-3	TRBD1	.	TRBV28
CASSQARTGGEQYF	TGCGCCAGCAGCCAGGCGAGGACAGGGGGCGAGCAGTACTTC	TRBJ2-7	TRBD1	few	TRBV4-3
CASSLSRADTQYF	TGCGCCAGCAGCTTGAGCCGGGCGGATACGCAGTATTTT	TRBJ2-3	.	.	TRBV5-1
CATSREVLGYTQYF	TGTGCCACCAGCAGAGAAGTCCTTGGGTATACGCAGTATTTT	TRBJ2-3	.	.	TRBV15
CAISKTTTAGANVLTF	TGTGCCATCAGTAAGACGACAACGGCTGGGGCCAACGTCCTGACTTTC	TRBJ2-6	.	.	TRBV10-3
CASSDGGAYGELFF	TGTGCCAGCAGTGACGGGGGGGCTTACGGGGAGCTGTTTTTT	TRBJ2-2	TRBD2	few	TRBV6-6
CASRLDRPSLAKNIQYF	TGTGCCAGCAGATTAGACAGGCCATCCCTAGCCAAAAACATTCAGTACTTC	TRBJ2-4	.	many	TRBV21-1
CASSRHQSYEQYF	TGTGCCAGCAGTAGACACCAATCCTACGAGCAGTACTTC	TRBJ2-7	.	.	TRBV6-6